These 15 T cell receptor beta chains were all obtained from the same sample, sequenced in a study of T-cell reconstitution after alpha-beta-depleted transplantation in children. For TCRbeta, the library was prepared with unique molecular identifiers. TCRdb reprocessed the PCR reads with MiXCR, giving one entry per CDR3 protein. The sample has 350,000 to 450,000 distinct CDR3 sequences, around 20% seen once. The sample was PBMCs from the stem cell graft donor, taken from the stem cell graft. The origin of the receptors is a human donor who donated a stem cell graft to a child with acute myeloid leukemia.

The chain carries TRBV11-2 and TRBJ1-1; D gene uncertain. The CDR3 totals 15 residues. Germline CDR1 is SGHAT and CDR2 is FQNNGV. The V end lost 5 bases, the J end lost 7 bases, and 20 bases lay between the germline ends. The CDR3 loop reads CASSPYRTVGNEAFF. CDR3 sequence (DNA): TGTGCCAGCAGCCCATACCGGACCGTTGGAAATGAAGCTTTCTTT.

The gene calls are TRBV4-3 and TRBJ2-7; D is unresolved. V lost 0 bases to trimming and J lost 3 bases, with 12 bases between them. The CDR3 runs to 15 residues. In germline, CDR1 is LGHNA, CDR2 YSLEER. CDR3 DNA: TGCGCCAGCAGCCAAGATCGTGGGAATCTCTACGAGCAGTACTTC. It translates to CASSQDRGNLYEQYF.

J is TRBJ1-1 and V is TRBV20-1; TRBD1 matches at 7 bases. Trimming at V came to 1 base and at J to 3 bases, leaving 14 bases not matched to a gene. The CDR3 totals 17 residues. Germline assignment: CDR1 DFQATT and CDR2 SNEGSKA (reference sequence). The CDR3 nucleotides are TGCAGTGCTAGAGTCGTCAGACAGGGTCAAAGTGACACTGAAGCTTTCTTT. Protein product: CSARVVRQGQSDTEAFF.

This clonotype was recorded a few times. CDR3 region: CASSLLGTSGMTDTQYF. The CDR3 DNA reads TGTGCCAGCAGCTTGTTGGGGACTAGCGGGATGACAGATACGCAGTATTTT. V and J are TRBV5-5 and TRBJ2-3; 13 nucleotides align to TRBD2. Germline V CDR1 and CDR2: SGHKS, YYEKEE (reference sequence). V trimming: 1 base; J trimming: 3 bases; junction bases outside the gene matches: 5. The CDR3 is 17 amino acids. Supplemented by reference TRBV5-5 and TRBJ2-3, the full variable domain reads DAGVTQSPTHLIKTRGQQVTLRCSPISGHKSVSWYQQVLGQGPQFIFQYYEKEERGRGNFPDRFSARQFPNYSSELNVNALLLGDSALYLCASSLLGTSGMTDTQYFGPGTRLTVL.

The CDR3 sequence: CASTGSYNSPLHF. The CDR3, as DNA: TGTGCCAGCACGGGATCCTATAATTCACCCCTCCACTTT. The chain is built from TRBV6-6 and TRBJ1-6; D gene unclear. The V gene lost 7 bases and the J gene lost 1 base, with 5 bases spanning the gap. The CDR3 is 13 residues long. CDR1 is MNHNY, CDR2 SVGAGI, per germline (reference sequence).

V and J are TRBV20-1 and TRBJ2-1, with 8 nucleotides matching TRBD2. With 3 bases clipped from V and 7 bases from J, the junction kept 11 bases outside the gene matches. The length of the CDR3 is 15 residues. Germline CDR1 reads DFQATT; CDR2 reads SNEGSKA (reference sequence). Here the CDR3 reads CSARRDAGGFNEQFF. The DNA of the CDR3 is TGCAGTGCTAGGCGAGATGCGGGAGGTTTTAATGAGCAGTTCTTC.

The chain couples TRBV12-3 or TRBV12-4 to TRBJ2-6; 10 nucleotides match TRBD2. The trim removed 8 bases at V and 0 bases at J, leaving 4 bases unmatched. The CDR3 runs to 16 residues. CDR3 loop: CASRTSGSSGANVLTF. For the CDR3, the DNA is TGTGCCAGCCGGACTAGCGGTAGCTCTGGGGCCAACGTCCTGACTTTC.

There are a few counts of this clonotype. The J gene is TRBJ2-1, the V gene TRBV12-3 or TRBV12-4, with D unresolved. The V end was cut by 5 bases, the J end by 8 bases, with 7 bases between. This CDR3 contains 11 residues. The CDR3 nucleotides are TGTGCCAGCAGTACCGGTTATGAGCAGTTCTTC. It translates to CASSTGYEQFF.

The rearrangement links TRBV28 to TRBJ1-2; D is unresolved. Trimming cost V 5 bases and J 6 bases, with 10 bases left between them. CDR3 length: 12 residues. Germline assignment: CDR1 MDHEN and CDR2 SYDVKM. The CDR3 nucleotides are TGTGCCAGCAGTCTCAAGTGGAATGGCTACACCTTC. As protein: CASSLKWNGYTF.

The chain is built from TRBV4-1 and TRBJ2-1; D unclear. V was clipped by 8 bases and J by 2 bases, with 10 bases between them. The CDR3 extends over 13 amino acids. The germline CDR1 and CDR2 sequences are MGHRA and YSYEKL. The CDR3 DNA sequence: TGCGCCAGCGGAATCCTAGCCTACAATGAGCAGTTCTTC. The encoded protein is CASGILAYNEQFF.

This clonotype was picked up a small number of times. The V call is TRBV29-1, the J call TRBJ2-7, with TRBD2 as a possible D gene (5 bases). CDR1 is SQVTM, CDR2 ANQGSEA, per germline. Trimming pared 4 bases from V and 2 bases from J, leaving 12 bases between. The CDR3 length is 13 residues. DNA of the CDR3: TGCAGCGTTGTTGGCCTAGCACCCTACGAGCAGTACTTC. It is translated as CSVVGLAPYEQYF.

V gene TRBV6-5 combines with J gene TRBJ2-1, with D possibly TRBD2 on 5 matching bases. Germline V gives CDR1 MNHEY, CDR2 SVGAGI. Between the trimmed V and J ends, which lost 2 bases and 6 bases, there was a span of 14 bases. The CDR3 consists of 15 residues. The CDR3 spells CASSYAAGRSNEQFF. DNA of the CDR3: TGTGCCAGCAGTTACGCGGCGGGCAGGAGCAATGAGCAGTTCTTC.

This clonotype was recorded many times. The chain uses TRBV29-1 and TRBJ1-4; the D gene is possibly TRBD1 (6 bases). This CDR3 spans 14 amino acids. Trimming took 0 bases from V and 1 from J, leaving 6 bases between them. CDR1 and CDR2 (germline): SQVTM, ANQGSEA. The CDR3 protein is CSVEETGTNEKLFF. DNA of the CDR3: TGCAGCGTTGAAGAGACAGGAACTAATGAAAAACTGTTTTTT.

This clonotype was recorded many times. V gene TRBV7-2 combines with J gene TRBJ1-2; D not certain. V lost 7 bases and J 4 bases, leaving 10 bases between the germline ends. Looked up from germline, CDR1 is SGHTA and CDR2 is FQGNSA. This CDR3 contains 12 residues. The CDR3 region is CASTFGVYGYTF. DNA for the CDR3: TGTGCCAGCACCTTCGGCGTCTATGGCTACACCTTC.

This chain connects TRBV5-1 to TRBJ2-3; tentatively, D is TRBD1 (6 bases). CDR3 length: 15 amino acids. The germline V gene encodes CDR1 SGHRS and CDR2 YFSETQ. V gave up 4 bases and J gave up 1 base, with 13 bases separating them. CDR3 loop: CASSTQGARTDTQYF. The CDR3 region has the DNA TGCGCCAGCAGCACACAGGGCGCCCGCACAGATACGCAGTATTTT.